This T cell receptor (beta chain) was captured by sequencing in a study of T-cell reconstitution after alpha-beta-depleted transplantation in children. Overall study findings and caveats: By about two months after transplant, alpha-beta T cells reportedly arose from several hundred graft clones that had expanded. T-cell numbers and diversity, one year after transplant, stemmed largely from T cells that were newly produced. From surviving recipient T cells and thymic progenitors came the high day-60 TCRbeta diversity observed in some patients.

The TCRbeta library was prepared with unique molecular identifiers. From the PCR reads, TCRdb called clonotypes with MiXCR, one entry per CDR3 protein. The sample has hundreds of thousands of distinct CDR3 sequences, 10% to 15% seen once. Germline assignment: CDR1 SEHNR and CDR2 FQNEAQ (reference sequence). Trimming shortened V by 5 bases and J by 0 bases, and 17 bases separated the two germline ends. This CDR3 has 17 residues. This clonotype was recorded a few times. Its matching antigen is unknown. V usage is TRBV7-9 and J usage is TRBJ2-1; no clear D. The starting material was PBMCs, mostly from graft donor cells, obtained 360 days after TCRalphabeta/CD19-depleted stem cell transplant. This receptor was taken from a male patient aged 10 to 17 who had a stem cell transplant for acute myeloid leukemia, so the T cells may come from the graft donor. CDR3 bases: TGTGCCAGCAGCGAAAGTTTGCGGATGAGCTCCTACAATGAGCAGTTCTTC. Protein product: CASSESLRMSSYNEQFF. Together with reference TRBV7-9 and TRBJ2-1, the CDR3 gives the full variable domain: DTGVSQNPRHKITKRGQNVTFRCDPISEHNRLYWYRQTLGQGPEFLTYFQNEAQLEKSRLLSDRFSAERPKGSFSTLEIQRTEQGDSAMYLCASSESLRMSSYNEQFFGPGTRLTVL.